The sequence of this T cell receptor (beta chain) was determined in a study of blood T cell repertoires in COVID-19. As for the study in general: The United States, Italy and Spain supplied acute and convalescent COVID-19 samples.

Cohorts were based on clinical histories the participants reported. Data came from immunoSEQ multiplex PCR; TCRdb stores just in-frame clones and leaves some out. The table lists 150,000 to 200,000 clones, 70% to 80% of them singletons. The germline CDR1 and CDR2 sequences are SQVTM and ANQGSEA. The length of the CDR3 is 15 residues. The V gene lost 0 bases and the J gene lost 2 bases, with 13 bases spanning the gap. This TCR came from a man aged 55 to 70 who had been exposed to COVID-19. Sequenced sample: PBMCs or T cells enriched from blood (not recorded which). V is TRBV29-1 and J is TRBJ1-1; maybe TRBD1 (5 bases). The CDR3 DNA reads TGCAGCGTTGAAGATTGGATGGGGGGTAACACTGAAGCTTTCTTT. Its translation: CSVEDWMGGNTEAFF. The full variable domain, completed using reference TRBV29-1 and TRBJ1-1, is SAVISQKPSRDICQRGTSLTIQCQVDSQVTMMFWYRQQPGQSLTLIATANQGSEATYESGFVIDKFPISRPNLTFSTLTVSNMSPEDSSIYLCSVEDWMGGNTEAFFGQGTRLTVV.